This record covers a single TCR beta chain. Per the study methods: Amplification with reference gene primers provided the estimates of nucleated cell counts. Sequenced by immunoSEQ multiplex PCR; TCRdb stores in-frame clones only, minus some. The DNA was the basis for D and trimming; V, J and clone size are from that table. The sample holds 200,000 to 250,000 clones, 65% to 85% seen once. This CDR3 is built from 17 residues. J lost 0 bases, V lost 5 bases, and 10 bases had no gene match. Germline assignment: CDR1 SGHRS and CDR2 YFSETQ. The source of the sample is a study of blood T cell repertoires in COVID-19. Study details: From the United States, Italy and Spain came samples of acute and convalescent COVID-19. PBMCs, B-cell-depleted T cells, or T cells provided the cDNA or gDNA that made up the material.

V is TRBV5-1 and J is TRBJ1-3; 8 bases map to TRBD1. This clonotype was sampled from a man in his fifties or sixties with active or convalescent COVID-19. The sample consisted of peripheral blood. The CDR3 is CASRAAGGISSGNTIYF. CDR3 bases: TGCGCCAGCAGAGCTGCAGGGGGCATCAGCTCTGGAAACACCATATATTTT. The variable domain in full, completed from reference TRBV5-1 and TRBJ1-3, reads KAGVTQTPRYLIKTRGQQVTLSCSPISGHRSVSWYQQTPGQGLQFLFEYFSETQRNKGNFPGRFSGRQFSNSRSEMNVSTLELGDSALYLCASRAAGGISSGNTIYFGEGSWLTVV.